This T cell receptor (beta chain) comes out of a study of molecular identifiers for immune sequencing clone quantification. Libraries of naive CD8 T cells were made from roughly 18,000 to 920,000 sorted cells. They used 10%, 30% or 50% RNA. This clonotype appeared many times. Its specificity is unknown. Whole-study findings and limits: A shared barcode on identical TCR molecules could lead to underestimated sizes for highly expanded clones.

TCRdb recomputed calls from the PCR reads with MiXCR, one row per CDR3 protein. Of about 640,000 distinct CDR3 sequences in the sample, 20% are singletons; the top ten hold around 0.9%. V was cut by 1 base and J by 4 bases, with 10 bases left in between. Germline CDR1 MGHRA, CDR2 YSYEKL. This CDR3 comprises 14 residues. This TCR derives from a human donor in good health. Some libraries in this study had Jurkat cell RNA spiked in. This sequence joins TRBV4-1 and TRBJ1-1, with a possible D match to TRBD1 (6 bases). Specimen: naive CD8+ T cells from blood, with Jurkat cell RNA spiked in. Subset defined: FACS-sorted CD8+CD4-CCR7+CD45RA+ naive T cells. CDR3 region: CASSQGGGGTEAFF. CDR3 coding DNA: TGCGCCAGCAGCCAAGGTGGAGGGGGCACTGAAGCTTTCTTT.